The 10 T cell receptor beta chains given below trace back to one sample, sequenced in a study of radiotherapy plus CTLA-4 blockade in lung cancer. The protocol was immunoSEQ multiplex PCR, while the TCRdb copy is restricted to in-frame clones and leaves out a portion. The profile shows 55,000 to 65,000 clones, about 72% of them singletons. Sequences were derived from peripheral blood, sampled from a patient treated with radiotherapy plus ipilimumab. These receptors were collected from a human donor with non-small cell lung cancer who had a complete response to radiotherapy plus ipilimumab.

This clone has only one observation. CDR3 amino acids: CAWSTGSGGFGNTIYF. In DNA, the CDR3 is TGTGCCTGGAGTACAGGCTCAGGGGGCTTTGGAAACACCATATATTTT. The chain employs TRBV30 and TRBJ1-3; 8 bases agree with TRBD1. The CDR3 is made up of 16 amino acids. Unmatched junction bases numbered 9, after V lost 2 bases and J lost 3 bases. Germline V lookup: CDR1 GTSNPN, CDR2 SVGIG (reference sequence).

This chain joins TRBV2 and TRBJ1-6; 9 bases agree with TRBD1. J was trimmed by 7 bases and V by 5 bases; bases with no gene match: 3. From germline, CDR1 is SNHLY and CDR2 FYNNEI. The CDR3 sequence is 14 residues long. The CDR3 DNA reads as TGTGCCAGCAGTAACAGGGGGCGGAATTCACCCCTCCACTTT. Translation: CASSNRGRNSPLHF.

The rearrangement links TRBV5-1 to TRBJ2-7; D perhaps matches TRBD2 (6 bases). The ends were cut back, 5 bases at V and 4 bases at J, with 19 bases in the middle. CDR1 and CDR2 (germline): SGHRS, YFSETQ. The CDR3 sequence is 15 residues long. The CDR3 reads CASRSREEAAYEQYF. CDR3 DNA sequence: TGCGCCAGCAGATCAAGGGAGGAGGCGGCATACGAGCAGTACTTC.

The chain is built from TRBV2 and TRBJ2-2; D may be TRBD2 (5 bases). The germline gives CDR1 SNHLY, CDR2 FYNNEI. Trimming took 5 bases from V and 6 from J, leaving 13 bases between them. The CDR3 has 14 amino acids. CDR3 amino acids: CASSLAGRAGELFF. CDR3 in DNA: TGTGCCAGCAGTCTGGCCGGGCGGGCCGGGGAGCTGTTTTTT.

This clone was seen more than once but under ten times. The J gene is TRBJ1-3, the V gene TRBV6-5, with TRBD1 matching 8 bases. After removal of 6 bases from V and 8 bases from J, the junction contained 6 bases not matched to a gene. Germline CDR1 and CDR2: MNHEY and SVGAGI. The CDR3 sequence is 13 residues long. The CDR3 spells CASRPTGAHTIYF. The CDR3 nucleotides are TGTGCCAGCAGACCGACAGGGGCCCACACCATATATTTT.

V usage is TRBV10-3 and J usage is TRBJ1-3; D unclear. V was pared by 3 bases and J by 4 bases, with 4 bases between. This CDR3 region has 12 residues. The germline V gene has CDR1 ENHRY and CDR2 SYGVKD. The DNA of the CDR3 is TGTGCCATCAGTGAACAGGGAAACACCATATATTTT. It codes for CAISEQGNTIYF.

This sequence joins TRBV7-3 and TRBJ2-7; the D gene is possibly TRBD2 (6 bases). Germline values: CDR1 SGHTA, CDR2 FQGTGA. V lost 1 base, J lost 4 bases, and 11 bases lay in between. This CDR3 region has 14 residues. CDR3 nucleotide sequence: TGTGCCAGCAGCTTAAACGGGGGAACTTACGAGCAGTACTTC. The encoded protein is CASSLNGGTYEQYF.

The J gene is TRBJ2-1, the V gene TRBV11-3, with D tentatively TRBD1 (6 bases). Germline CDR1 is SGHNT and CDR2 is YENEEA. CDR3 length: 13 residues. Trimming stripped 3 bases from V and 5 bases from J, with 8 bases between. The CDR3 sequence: CASSLGANNEQFF. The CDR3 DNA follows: TGTGCCAGCAGCTTGGGGGCAAACAATGAGCAGTTCTTC. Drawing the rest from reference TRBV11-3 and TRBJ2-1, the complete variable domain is EAGVVQSPRYKIIEKKQPVAFWCNPISGHNTLYWYLQNLGQGPELLIRYENEEAVDDSQLPKDRFSAERLKGVDSTLKIQPAELGDSAVYLCASSLGANNEQFFGPGTRLTVL.

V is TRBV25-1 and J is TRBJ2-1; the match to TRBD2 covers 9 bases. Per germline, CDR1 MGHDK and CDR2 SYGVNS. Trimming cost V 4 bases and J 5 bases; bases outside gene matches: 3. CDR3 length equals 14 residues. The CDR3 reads CASSGAGGDNEQFF. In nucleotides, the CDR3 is TGTGCCAGCAGTGGGGCGGGGGGGGACAATGAGCAGTTCTTC.

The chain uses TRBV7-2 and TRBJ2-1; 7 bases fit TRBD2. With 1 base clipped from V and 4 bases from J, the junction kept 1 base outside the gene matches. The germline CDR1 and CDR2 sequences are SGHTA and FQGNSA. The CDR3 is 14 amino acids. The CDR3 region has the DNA TGTGCCAGCAGCTTAGAGGGAGGGTACAATGAGCAGTTCTTC. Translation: CASSLEGGYNEQFF. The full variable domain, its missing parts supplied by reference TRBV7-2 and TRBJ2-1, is GAGVSQSPSNKVTEKGKDVELRCDPISGHTALYWYRQSLGQGLEFLIYFQGNSAPDKSGLPSDRFSAERTGGSVSTLTIQRTQQEDSAVYLCASSLEGGYNEQFFGPGTRLTVL.